This entry concerns a single T cell receptor (beta chain). The specificity of this receptor is unknown. One junction end does not reproduce the germline sequence, and a read error may be involved. Donors were around 37 systemically healthy Caucasian individuals from Russia aged roughly 6 to 90 years. About 10 milliliters of peripheral blood were collected from each donor into EDTA-treated Vacutainer tubes. PBMCs were isolated by Ficoll-Paque density-gradient centrifugation, with at least 7 million obtained per sample. Total RNA, at least 5 micrograms per sample, was extracted from PBMCs with Trizol reagent. The percentages of naive CD45RAhigh/CD27high T cells were determined by flow cytometry on a PBMC aliquot from every donor. This specimen belongs to a study of blood T cells in healthy people across ages (dated by TCRdb to the mid-2010s). With respect to the entire study: Template switching captured roughly one uniquely barcoded TCR beta cDNA molecule per two T cells in model experiments. Age-related changes in TCR beta repertoire diversity were measured in the study by deep sequencing normalized with unique cDNA molecular identifiers. Two additional independent replicas of 1 million unique cDNA reads from the same blood draw were analyzed for two donors (one aged 18 to 29 and one aged 80 or older). To avoid experimental bias, donors of different ages were randomly spread across the sequencing lanes. The donors were split into four age groups: young (average about 16 years), middle-aged (over 35), aged (more than 60) and long-lived (more than 80). What the authors observed across the whole study: Conclusive comparison of naive and antigen-experienced compartments was prevented by the profiling of bulk unsorted PBMCs. As age increased, observed TCR beta diversity per million T cells dropped in a roughly linear way, and a significant reduction was already evident by age around 41. The percentage of naive T cells measured by flow cytometry correlated strongly with observed TCR beta diversity. Compared with the aged group, the long-lived group had more naive CD4+ T cells, fewer expanded clones and increased TCR diversity, a pattern suggesting age selection. The CMV infection status of donors was not known, potentially confounding age-related changes in expanded clonotypes. Estimates of total diversity from one million sequenced T cells were regarded as lower bounds and underestimates.

The method behind the library was 5' RACE. The sequencer was an Illumina HiSeq 2500. A second PCR of about 6 to 12 cycles was run with a J-beta primer mix and a sample-barcoded 5' primer. A template-switch 5' adaptor carrying 12 random nucleotides introduced a unique molecular identifier onto each TCR beta cDNA molecule. Each sample yielded at least 3 million CDR3-containing paired-end reads. The Mint cDNA synthesis kit, primed by a TRBC-specific oligonucleotide, was used to synthesize first-strand cDNA from all RNA. Following uracil-DNA glycosylase treatment, a first 18-cycle PCR with universal primers M1SS and BC2_uni_R was performed on all cDNA. In the paper's pipeline: Each sample was normalized by randomly selecting 1 million high-quality reads, each carrying a distinct molecular identifier. Instead of being binned into consensus sequences, reads that shared molecular identifiers were thrown out. MiTCR, run with a Q25 quality threshold and the strictest error-elimination algorithm, handled CDR3 identification, clonotype clustering and error correction. Lower-bound total TCR beta diversity was estimated with a nonparametric unseen species model using Euler transformation. TCRdb redid the processing of the public reads, applying fastp at Q25 and MiXCR, and retained in-frame beta chains. Identical CDR3 protein sequences are pooled into one entry, listed with their most common genes and DNA. The V and J calls and clone size come from TCRdb's table, not from the authors' own analysis. The sample profile shows about 1.4 million distinct CDR3 sequences; approximately 59% of them were found once. Of the sample, 5% to 7% is held by the ten largest clones.

Sequences were obtained from blood. The sequence was collected from a man in his late teens or twenties in good health.

The DNA sequence is as follows: TGCGCCGGCAGCTTTGGCAGGAACACAGATACGCAGTATTTT. Translated, it reads CAGSFGRNTDTQYF. Recombination connected TRBV5-1 to TRBJ2-3; the D gene is unclear. Inclusive of the bounding cysteine and phenylalanine, the CDR3 is 14 residues long. Only the CDR3 region is kept as DNA, spanning 42 bases read in frame from base 1. CDR1 is given as SGHRS and CDR2 as YFSETQ, both from the germline V gene.